These 23 T cell receptor beta chains share one sample of origin, sequenced in a study of beta chain features in type 1 diabetes. Their recognized antigens are unknown. Study observations and caveats: Within each of all four CD4+ subsets, Type 1 diabetes patients had TCRB CDR3s that were moderately but significantly shorter.

Investigators reverse transcribed all isolated RNA, so they sequenced expressed TCRB transcripts. Generated by immunoSEQ multiplex PCR, the TCRdb table keeps only in-frame clones and is missing some. The sample carries under 300,000 clones, under 20% recorded once. Sequenced input: naive CD4+ T cells from blood. The source of these receptors is a man aged 25-45 years with type 1 diabetes.

V is TRBV5-1 and J is TRBJ2-6, with D hard to call. The CDR3 is 14 residues long. Germline CDR1 SGHRS, CDR2 YFSETQ. V was clipped by 5 bases and J by 0 bases, with 6 bases between them. DNA of the CDR3: TGCGCCAGCAGAATGAGCTCTGGGGCCAACGTCCTGACTTTC. This encodes CASRMSSGANVLTF.

This clone occurred a few times. This chain connects TRBV5-1 to TRBJ2-3; 10 bases agree with TRBD1. This CDR3 spans 15 amino acids. With V trimmed by 4 bases and J by 5 bases, 7 bases remained unmatched. CDR1 is SGHRS and CDR2 is YFSETQ in the germline V gene. CDR3 loop: CASSPRGQGLDTQYF. The CDR3 region has the DNA TGCGCCAGCAGCCCGAGGGGACAGGGGTTAGATACGCAGTATTTT.

The chain links TRBV7-2 to TRBJ1-1; no firm D call. This CDR3 spans 11 amino acids. The germline gives CDR1 SGHTA, CDR2 FQGNSA. The V end was cut by 5 bases, the J end by 4 bases, with 5 bases between. The CDR3 sequence is CASSPSTEAFF. The CDR3 DNA reads as TGTGCCAGCAGCCCGTCCACTGAAGCTTTCTTT.

The genes are TRBV29-1 and TRBJ2-3, with 9 bases fitting TRBD2. V shed 6 bases and J 4 bases; nucleotides not matched to a gene: 5. Germline V gene lookup returns CDR1 SQVTM and CDR2 ANQGSEA. The length of the CDR3 is 13 residues. The CDR3 region has the DNA TGCAGCGTCCTGCGCGGGGGGGCAGATACGCAGTATTTT. Its translation: CSVLRGGADTQYF.

This clone was observed a few times. The chain combines TRBV7-9 with TRBJ2-3; D is ambiguous. V was trimmed by 5 bases and J by 5 bases, leaving 11 bases between them. The germline CDR1 and CDR2 sequences are SEHNR and FQNEAQ (reference sequence). This CDR3 region has 13 residues. The CDR3 reads CASSAAWGDTQYF. DNA for the CDR3: TGTGCCAGCAGCGCCGCTTGGGGAGATACGCAGTATTTT.

V is TRBV19 and J is TRBJ2-1; tentatively, D is TRBD2 (6 bases). The CDR3 is made up of 14 amino acids. From germline, CDR1 is LNHDA and CDR2 SQIVND (reference sequence). V gave up 7 bases and J gave up 4 bases, with 14 bases separating them. CDR3 protein: CASTRDSLYNEQFF. The CDR3 DNA sequence: TGTGCCAGTACACGGGACTCCCTATACAATGAGCAGTTCTTC.

This clone came up a few times. This rearrangement joins TRBV5-4 to TRBJ1-1, with 7 bases fitting TRBD1. The CDR3 sequence is 14 residues long. Trimming removed 4 bases from V and 0 bases from J; junction bases left unmatched: 3. Germline V CDR1 and CDR2: SGHNT, YYREEE (reference sequence). The CDR3 nucleotides are TGTGCCAGCAGCCTGGGACAGATGAACACTGAAGCTTTCTTT. Encoded protein: CASSLGQMNTEAFF.

A few counts support this clone. V is TRBV29-1 and J is TRBJ2-7; D uncertain. CDR1 SQVTM and CDR2 ANQGSEA come from the germline V gene. This CDR3 has 13 amino acids. V lost 4 bases and J 5 bases, leaving 15 bases between the germline ends. The CDR3 is CSVGPLFRNEQYF. CDR3 nucleotide sequence: TGCAGCGTTGGGCCCTTGTTTAGAAACGAGCAGTACTTC.

This clone was seen more than once but under ten times. The chain links TRBV7-6 to TRBJ2-5, with D hard to call. Trimming cost V 1 base and J 3 bases, with 9 bases left between them. Germline V gene sequence: CDR1 SGHVS, CDR2 FNYEAQ. CDR3 length equals 14 residues. Here the CDR3 DNA reads TGTGCCAGCAGCTTAGGATCCGTTAAAGAGACCCAGTACTTC. Protein: CASSLGSVKETQYF.

V usage is TRBV7-2 and J usage is TRBJ1-5, with unresolved D. V shed 3 bases and J shed 7 bases, with 13 bases lying between them. The CDR3 runs 14 residues. Germline CDR1 and CDR2: SGHTA and FQGNSA. The CDR3, as DNA: TGTGCCAGCAGCTTCCAGGAAGGCGGCCAGCCCCAGCATTTT. This encodes CASSFQEGGQPQHF.

This clone was counted a few times. The CDR3 nucleotides are TGCAGCGTTGAAGGGGAAGGGGCGCACGAGCAGTACTTC. Translated, it gives CSVEGEGAHEQYF. The chain joins TRBV29-1 to TRBJ2-7, with D possibly matching TRBD1 (5 bases). The length of the CDR3 is 13 residues. Trimming left V 1 base short and J 5 bases short, with 12 bases between. CDR1 and CDR2 (germline): SQVTM, ANQGSEA.

This clone has only a few counts. This chain connects TRBV7-2 to TRBJ2-5; D unclear. This CDR3 spans 13 amino acids. Germline CDR1 SGHTA, CDR2 FQGNSA. Trimming cost V 2 bases and J 5 bases, with 9 bases left between them. CDR3 sequence: CASSLHNGETQYF. Written as DNA, the CDR3 is TGTGCCAGCAGCTTACATAATGGCGAGACCCAGTACTTC.

This clone was found a few times. The CDR3 DNA sequence: TGTGCCAGCAGTAAACCGGGACAGACCTACAATGAGGAGCAGTTCTTC. Amino acid sequence: CASSKPGQTYNEEQFF. The chain carries TRBV27 and TRBJ2-1; 7 nucleotides match TRBD1. Germline V lookup: CDR1 MNHEY, CDR2 SMNVEV (reference sequence). CDR3 length: 16 residues. V lost 5 bases, J lost 10 bases, and 17 bases stayed unmatched.

This clone was seen a handful of times. The genes are TRBV6-6 and TRBJ2-7; 9 bases match TRBD1. The germline V gene encodes CDR1 MNHNY and CDR2 SVGAGI (reference sequence). V was clipped by 2 bases and J by 3 bases; unmatched bases: 5. The CDR3 spans 15 residues. Written as DNA, the CDR3 is TGTGCCAGCAGTTACCCGGGACAGGGCATCTACGAGCAGTACTTC. This encodes CASSYPGQGIYEQYF.

This clone was detected only a few times. This chain links TRBV28 with TRBJ2-7, with D unresolved. The germline V and J ends were trimmed by 4 bases and 1 base, with 8 bases remaining between them. Germline V gives CDR1 MDHEN, CDR2 SYDVKM. This CDR3 has 13 residues. CDR3 nucleotide sequence: TGTGCCAGCAGTTCCGGAGCTTCCTACGAGCAGTACTTC. Its translation is CASSSGASYEQYF.

The V call is TRBV9, the J call TRBJ2-7, with a possible D match to TRBD2 (5 bases). The V gene lost 0 bases and the J gene lost 2 bases, with 15 bases spanning the gap. Germline values: CDR1 SGDLS, CDR2 YYNGEE. CDR3 size: 16 residues. The chain's CDR3 is CASSVDPGTLPYEQYF. In DNA form, the CDR3 reads TGTGCCAGCAGCGTAGATCCGGGAACACTTCCCTACGAGCAGTACTTC.

This clone was seen only a few times. This chain links TRBV5-1 with TRBJ2-1; 9 bases match TRBD2. The CDR3 spans 16 residues. Germline assignment: CDR1 SGHRS and CDR2 YFSETQ. Trimming removed 4 bases from V and 0 bases from J; junction bases left unmatched: 5. CDR3 in DNA: TGCGCCAGCAGCCTCATAGCGGGAGCCTCCTACAATGAGCAGTTCTTC. Protein product: CASSLIAGASYNEQFF.

The table lists this clone with a few counts. Germline and junction disagree at one end, which may indicate a read error. The V call is TRBV7-7, the J call TRBJ2-2, with D perhaps given as TRBD1 or TRBD2 (5 bases each). The CDR3 spans 17 residues. Per the germline V gene, CDR1 is SSHAT and CDR2 is FNYEAQ (reference sequence). The DNA for the CDR3 is TGTGCTAGCAGCCATATCCCGGGACGGGGGAACACCGGGGAGCTGTTTTTT. Translating gives CASSHIPGRGNTGELFF.

This clone was seen a few times. The chain carries TRBV7-2 and TRBJ2-3, with D hard to call. Germline V lookup: CDR1 SGHTA, CDR2 FQGNSA. The CDR3 runs to 12 residues. The ends were cut back, 4 bases at V and 6 bases at J, with 8 bases in the middle. The CDR3 here is CASSSTLDTQYF. DNA of the CDR3: TGTGCCAGCAGCTCCACATTGGATACGCAGTATTTT.

This clone was counted a few times. The V and J genes are TRBV4-2 and TRBJ2-1, with D hard to call. Trimming took off 3 bases at V and 4 bases at J, with 10 bases between the two ends. In germline, CDR1 is LGHNA, CDR2 YNFKEQ. The length of the CDR3 is 14 residues. The chain's CDR3 is CASSQGTVYNEQFF. DNA for the CDR3: TGTGCCAGCAGCCAGGGTACGGTTTACAATGAGCAGTTCTTC.

This clone was detected only a few times. This chain joins TRBV14 and TRBJ2-7; TRBD1 matches 9 bases. Germline CDR1 and CDR2: SGHDN and FVKESK. The CDR3 is 15 residues long. V shed 3 bases, J shed 6 bases, and the junction held 9 bases outside the gene matches. The chain's CDR3 is CASSHMDRGVSEQYF. In DNA form, the CDR3 reads TGTGCCAGCAGCCATATGGACAGGGGTGTAAGCGAGCAGTACTTC.

This clone has just a few counts. The chain couples TRBV6-1 to TRBJ2-1; D unclear. V was pared by 2 bases and J by 4 bases, with 3 bases between. Germline loops: CDR1 MNHNS, CDR2 SASEGT. CDR3 size: 12 residues. The CDR3 reads CASSEHYNEQFF. The CDR3 DNA is TGTGCCAGCAGTGAACATTACAATGAGCAGTTCTTC.

This sequence joins TRBV28 and TRBJ2-7; TRBD1 or TRBD2 may be the D gene (6 bases each). The CDR3 has 15 residues. Germline V lookup: CDR1 MDHEN, CDR2 SYDVKM. V was shortened by 5 bases and J by 5 bases, with 19 bases between the two germline ends. The CDR3 spells CASSPTGGRLNEQYF. The DNA of the CDR3 is TGTGCCAGCAGTCCGACAGGAGGGCGATTGAACGAGCAGTACTTC.